A single sample is the source of the 18 T cell receptor beta chains below, sequenced in a study of technical replicates of blood from several donors. Assay used: immunoSEQ multiplex PCR; TCRdb lists only in-frame clones, some missing. The profile shows around 79,000 clones, approximately 94% of them singletons. Sequencing used T cells isolated from PBMCs. The receptors were gathered from a human donor in good health.

This clone was counted once. The rearrangement links TRBV7-2 to TRBJ1-1, with 10 bases matching TRBD1. Germline V gene data show CDR1 as SGHTA and CDR2 as FQGNSA. CDR3 length equals 15 residues. J was trimmed by 5 bases and V by 3 bases; bases with no gene match: 6. CDR3 sequence reads: CASSFTGTGETEAFF. For the CDR3, the DNA is TGTGCCAGCAGCTTTACCGGGACAGGGGAGACTGAAGCTTTCTTT. Full variable domain (rest looked up from reference TRBV7-2 and TRBJ1-1): GAGVSQSPSNKVTEKGKDVELRCDPISGHTALYWYRQSLGQGLEFLIYFQGNSAPDKSGLPSDRFSAERTGGSVSTLTIQRTQQEDSAVYLCASSFTGTGETEAFFGQGTRLTVV.

The rearrangement joins TRBV27 to TRBJ1-1; TRBD1 agrees at 12 bases. V shed 5 bases, J shed 6 bases, and the junction held 10 bases outside the gene matches. The CDR3 totals 16 residues. Germline CDR1 is MNHEY and CDR2 is SMNVEV (reference sequence). CDR3 residues: CASSPVIRDRGPEAFF. In nucleotides, the CDR3 is TGTGCCAGCAGTCCCGTTATACGGGACAGGGGGCCTGAAGCTTTCTTT.

The gene calls are TRBV27 and TRBJ2-7, with TRBD1 matching over 8 bases. V lost 10 bases, J lost 1 base, and 6 bases stayed unmatched. The CDR3 loop spans 13 amino acids. Germline assignment: CDR1 MNHEY and CDR2 SMNVEV (reference sequence). The CDR3 sequence: CATGTGGSYEQYF. CDR3 in DNA: TGTGCCACGGGGACAGGAGGTTCCTACGAGCAGTACTTC.

The genes are TRBV11-2 and TRBJ1-2, with 7 bases fitting TRBD1. This CDR3 is built from 16 residues. V shed 5 bases and J 6 bases; nucleotides not matched to a gene: 15. Germline V gives CDR1 SGHAT, CDR2 FQNNGV. The CDR3 DNA is TGTGCCAGCAGCCCCGCCCTTTGGGAGACAGGGAATGGCTACACCTTC. It yields the protein CASSPALWETGNGYTF. Full variable domain (remainder filled in from reference TRBV11-2 and TRBJ1-2): EAGVAQSPRYKIIEKRQSVAFWCNPISGHATLYWYQQILGQGPKLLIQFQNNGVVDDSQLPKDRFSAERLKGVDSTLKIQPAKLEDSAVYLCASSPALWETGNGYTFGSGTRLTVV.

This chain uses TRBV14 with TRBJ2-1, with 13 bases that match TRBD2. V lost 6 bases, J lost 2 bases, and 10 bases stayed unmatched. This CDR3 has 18 amino acids. From germline, CDR1 is SGHDN and CDR2 FVKESK. CDR3 bases: TGTGCCAGCAGTCTGAGGACTAGCGGGAGCGGGGCCTACAATGAGCAGTTCTTC. It translates to CASSLRTSGSGAYNEQFF.

This clone was observed once. This rearrangement joins TRBV19 to TRBJ1-1; 7 nucleotides match TRBD1. The CDR3 has 15 amino acids. With V trimmed by 7 bases and J by 0 bases, 8 bases remained unmatched. Germline assignment: CDR1 LNHDA and CDR2 SQIVND (reference sequence). Here the CDR3 DNA reads TGTGCCAGTAAAAGGGACAGTATTATGAACACTGAAGCTTTCTTT. It translates to CASKRDSIMNTEAFF.

This rearrangement joins TRBV27 to TRBJ2-3, with D perhaps matching TRBD2 (6 bases). This CDR3 comprises 14 residues. CDR1 is MNHEY, CDR2 SMNVEV, per germline (reference sequence). The germline V and J ends were trimmed by 4 bases and 5 bases, with 13 bases remaining between them. The CDR3, as DNA: TGTGCCAGCAGTTCCCTCGGGGGAGGAGATACGCAGTATTTT. As protein: CASSSLGGGDTQYF.

The gene calls are TRBV9 and TRBJ2-3; D may be TRBD2 (5 bases). This CDR3 has 15 residues. Trimming stripped 0 bases from V and 0 bases from J, with 8 bases between. Germline CDR1 reads SGDLS; CDR2 reads YYNGEE. In DNA, the CDR3 is TGTGCCAGCAGCGTAGTTGGCGGGAGCACAGATACGCAGTATTTT. Translated, it gives CASSVVGGSTDTQYF.

This clone appeared a few times. The chain is built from TRBV9 and TRBJ1-1; D is perhaps TRBD1 (6 bases). Germline CDR1 is SGDLS and CDR2 is YYNGEE. The ends were cut back, 0 bases at V and 4 bases at J, with 10 bases in the middle. The CDR3 covers 14 residues. The DNA of the CDR3 is TGTGCCAGCAGCGTAGTTGGGGGCGCCACTGAAGCTTTCTTT. As protein: CASSVVGGATEAFF. The full variable domain, its missing parts supplied by reference TRBV9 and TRBJ1-1, is DSGVTQTPKHLITATGQRVTLRCSPRSGDLSVYWYQQSLDQGLQFLIQYYNGEERAKGNILERFSAQQFPDLHSELNLSSLELGDSALYFCASSVVGGATEAFFGQGTRLTVV.

The chain links TRBV5-1 to TRBJ2-2; the match to TRBD1 covers 7 bases. The trim removed 4 bases at V and 5 bases at J, leaving 5 bases unmatched. There are 14 residues in the CDR3. The germline V gene has CDR1 SGHRS and CDR2 YFSETQ. CDR3 in amino acids: CASSVDRETGELFF. For the CDR3, the DNA is TGCGCCAGCAGCGTAGACAGGGAAACCGGGGAGCTGTTTTTT.

The chain is built from TRBV15 and TRBJ2-7, with TRBD1 matching 7 bases. Germline lookup yields CDR1 LNHNV and CDR2 YYDKDF (reference sequence). Losses at the gene ends were 0 bases for V and 0 bases for J; bases not matched to a gene: 2. This CDR3 region has 15 residues. CDR3 bases: TGTGCCACCAGCAGAGATCCAGGGGGCTCCTACGAGCAGTACTTC. Protein: CATSRDPGGSYEQYF.

The DNA for the CDR3 is TGTGCCAGCGCGGGGGAACCTGAAGCTTTCTTT. This gives the protein CASAGEPEAFF. The V and J genes are TRBV28 and TRBJ1-1; TRBD1 might be the D (5 bases). The CDR3 covers 11 residues. Trimming removed 8 bases at V and 6 bases at J, with 10 bases between. Germline CDR1 MDHEN, CDR2 SYDVKM. The complete variable domain, with remaining parts taken from reference TRBV28 and TRBJ1-1, reads DVKVTQSSRYLVKRTGEKVFLECVQDMDHENMFWYRQDPGLGLRLIYFSYDVKMKEKGDIPEGYSVSREKKERFSLILESASTNQTSMYLCASAGEPEAFFGQGTRLTVV.

The chain has TRBV19 and TRBJ2-3; 7 positions agree with TRBD1. Germline CDR1 reads LNHDA; CDR2 reads SQIVND (reference sequence). V gave up 10 bases and J gave up 2 bases; unmatched junction bases: 6. The CDR3 sequence is 13 residues long. The CDR3 nucleotides are TGTGCCACGGGACAGACTACCACAGATACGCAGTATTTT. This gives the protein CATGQTTTDTQYF.

This chain links TRBV9 with TRBJ2-5, with D possibly TRBD1 on 5 matching bases. This CDR3 spans 14 amino acids. Germline lookup yields CDR1 SGDLS and CDR2 YYNGEE. The ends were cut back, 1 base at V and 5 bases at J, with 12 bases in the middle. Written as DNA, the CDR3 is TGTGCCAGCAGCGTAAGGGGTACCTCCGAGACCCAGTACTTC. Protein product: CASSVRGTSETQYF.

The J gene is TRBJ1-5, the V gene TRBV5-6; unclear D gene. Trimming removed 3 bases from V and 0 bases from J, with 13 bases in between. The CDR3 spans 16 residues. Germline V gene sequence: CDR1 SGHDT, CDR2 YYEEEE. Here the CDR3 reads CASSSGSPYSNQPQHF. For the CDR3, the DNA is TGTGCCAGCAGCTCGGGATCGCCTTATAGCAATCAGCCCCAGCATTTT.

The rearrangement uses TRBV6-5 and TRBJ2-1, with a possible D match to TRBD1 (6 bases). Trimming cost V 5 bases and J 8 bases, with 16 bases left between them. CDR3 length equals 14 residues. CDR1 is MNHEY, CDR2 SVGAGI, per germline. Here the CDR3 DNA reads TGTGCCAGCAGTCTCCTACAACAGGGTCATGAGCAGTTCTTC. Translation gives CASSLLQQGHEQFF.

V gene TRBV13 combines with J gene TRBJ1-5; 8 positions agree with TRBD1. V gave up 4 bases and J gave up 2 bases; unmatched junction bases: 1. CDR3 length: 14 amino acids. Germline CDR1 reads PRHDT; CDR2 reads FYEKMQ (reference sequence). The CDR3 sequence is CASSSDRGNQPQHF. The DNA of the CDR3 is TGTGCCAGCAGCTCGGACAGGGGCAATCAGCCCCAGCATTTT.

The chain links TRBV29-1 to TRBJ1-4; 9 bases are shared with TRBD1. Germline loops: CDR1 SQVTM, CDR2 ANQGSEA. V lost 7 bases, J lost 8 bases, and 5 bases stayed unmatched. The CDR3 is 12 amino acids. The CDR3 region is CSADRGGEKLFF. The DNA of the CDR3 is TGCAGCGCGGACAGGGGAGGGGAAAAACTGTTTTTT.